This T cell receptor beta chain was captured in a study of OX40 agonist ivuxolimab in advanced cancers. Study overall: Patients achieving partial responses numbered three: one hepatocellular carcinoma case and two cutaneous melanoma cases.

Details on this clone: What it recognizes is unknown.

The study, taken as a whole, reports: Antigens targeted by the expanded peripheral T cells were not determined. Compared with others, partial responders at 0.1-3.0 mg/kg displayed clonal expansion among the lowest.

TCRdb's copy holds only in-frame clones and misses some; the assay was immunoSEQ multiplex PCR. This sample yields 60,000 to 80,000 clones, of which around 80% are seen a single time; 5% belongs to the top ten. Trimming left V 1 base short and J 5 bases short, with 14 bases between. Germline CDR1 reads SEHNR; CDR2 reads FQNEAQ (reference sequence). This CDR3 comprises 15 residues. The specimen comprised CD4+ or CD8+ T cells sorted from blood, sampled in a trial of the OX40 agonist ivuxolimab. The chain is built from TRBV7-9 and TRBJ1-1; the D gene is possibly TRBD1 (5 bases). The TCR comes from an adult with an advanced solid tumor such as melanoma, head and neck, liver or kidney cancer. The CDR3, as DNA: TGTGCCAGCAGCTTAGAAGGGACTTCGAATACTGAAGCTTTCTTT. It yields the protein CASSLEGTSNTEAFF.